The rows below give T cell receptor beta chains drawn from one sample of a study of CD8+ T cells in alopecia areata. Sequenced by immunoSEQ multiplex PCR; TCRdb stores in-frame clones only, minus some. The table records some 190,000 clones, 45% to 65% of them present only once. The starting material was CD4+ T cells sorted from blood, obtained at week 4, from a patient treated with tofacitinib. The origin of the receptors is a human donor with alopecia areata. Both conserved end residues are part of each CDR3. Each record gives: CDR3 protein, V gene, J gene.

cdr3_aa: CASSLGGGPQHF; v_call: TRBV11-2; j_call: TRBJ1-5
cdr3_aa: CSVVGRLAKNIQYF; v_call: TRBV29-1; j_call: TRBJ2-4
cdr3_aa: CASSLKRETETQYF; v_call: TRBV5-1; j_call: TRBJ2-5
cdr3_aa: CASSLTSGRSSYNEQFF; v_call: TRBV7-2; j_call: TRBJ2-1
cdr3_aa: CSVAEGYTF; v_call: TRBV29-1; j_call: TRBJ1-2
cdr3_aa: CAWSVTERGQFF; v_call: TRBV30; j_call: TRBJ2-1
cdr3_aa: CASRNDQDLGRISGAFF; v_call: TRBV28; j_call: TRBJ1-1
cdr3_aa: CASSHTRRVNEQFF; v_call: TRBV4-3; j_call: TRBJ2-1
cdr3_aa: CASSSRTGSYYEQYF; v_call: TRBV5-1; j_call: TRBJ2-7
cdr3_aa: CASSYSIGTGGYEQYF; v_call: TRBV6-5; j_call: TRBJ2-7
cdr3_aa: CASTEPGTGKNIQYF; v_call: TRBV5-1; j_call: TRBJ2-4
cdr3_aa: CASSRVGLAGDLEQYF; v_call: TRBV7-2; j_call: TRBJ2-7
cdr3_aa: CASRTQGVDTQYF; v_call: TRBV6-5; j_call: TRBJ2-3
cdr3_aa: CASSGQGTGELFF; v_call: TRBV2; j_call: TRBJ2-2
cdr3_aa: CASRGQGTDTQYF; v_call: TRBV6-6; j_call: TRBJ2-3
cdr3_aa: CASSLARGLSYGYTF; v_call: TRBV7-9; j_call: TRBJ1-2
cdr3_aa: CASSVDPGSNQPQHF; v_call: TRBV9; j_call: TRBJ1-5
cdr3_aa: CASSQDAGSNTEAFF; v_call: TRBV2; j_call: TRBJ1-1
cdr3_aa: CASSYEGSLTDTQYF; v_call: TRBV6-5; j_call: TRBJ2-3
cdr3_aa: CSVTGTGGADTQYF; v_call: TRBV29-1; j_call: TRBJ2-3
cdr3_aa: CASSLDPRTAYGYTF; v_call: TRBV5-4; j_call: TRBJ1-2
cdr3_aa: CASSYSTSQETQYF; v_call: TRBV6-5; j_call: TRBJ2-5
cdr3_aa: CAQRLAGVQETQYF; v_call: TRBV30; j_call: TRBJ2-5
cdr3_aa: CSVEGGFHTDTQYF; v_call: TRBV29-1; j_call: TRBJ2-3
cdr3_aa: CASSPRDTQYF; v_call: TRBV28; j_call: TRBJ2-3
cdr3_aa: CASSWDEGQKLNEQFF; v_call: TRBV21-1; j_call: TRBJ2-1
cdr3_aa: CSAVSGPGETQYF; v_call: TRBV29-1; j_call: TRBJ2-5
cdr3_aa: CASSPGTGGIQYF; v_call: TRBV7-2; j_call: TRBJ2-4
cdr3_aa: CSVVARVNTEAFF; v_call: TRBV29-1; j_call: TRBJ1-1
cdr3_aa: CASSFFSPYEQYF; v_call: TRBV28; j_call: TRBJ2-7
cdr3_aa: CSVDQRDTGELFF; v_call: TRBV29-1; j_call: TRBJ2-2
cdr3_aa: CSAMLQNIQYF; v_call: TRBV20-1; j_call: TRBJ2-4
cdr3_aa: CASKVATGELFF; v_call: TRBV28; j_call: TRBJ2-2
cdr3_aa: CSVVPSQETQYF; v_call: TRBV29-1; j_call: TRBJ2-5
cdr3_aa: CASSTSEVTGELFF; v_call: TRBV9; j_call: TRBJ2-2
cdr3_aa: CASSQLTRRPGELFF; v_call: TRBV4-1; j_call: TRBJ2-2
cdr3_aa: CASSLAGWGETQYF; v_call: TRBV27; j_call: TRBJ2-5
cdr3_aa: CAWGLKTDTQYF; v_call: TRBV30; j_call: TRBJ2-3
cdr3_aa: CASSLDGYGSYEQYF; v_call: TRBV5-1; j_call: TRBJ2-7
cdr3_aa: CSADEGGNTEAFF; v_call: TRBV29-1; j_call: TRBJ1-1
cdr3_aa: CASSREFTEQYF; v_call: TRBV7-2; j_call: TRBJ2-7
cdr3_aa: CASSHGQVTSGANVLTF; v_call: TRBV5-1; j_call: TRBJ2-6
cdr3_aa: CASSPTTSGRAGNEQFF; v_call: TRBV7-3; j_call: TRBJ2-1
cdr3_aa: CASSTGQLLHEQYF; v_call: TRBV28; j_call: TRBJ2-7
cdr3_aa: CSVDWSTGELFF; v_call: TRBV29-1; j_call: TRBJ2-2
cdr3_aa: CAWSQGRTEAFF; v_call: TRBV30; j_call: TRBJ1-1
cdr3_aa: CSVEEMRTVSGYTF; v_call: TRBV29-1; j_call: TRBJ1-2
cdr3_aa: CSVATSRADTQHF; v_call: TRBV29-1; j_call: NA
cdr3_aa: CASSESGVGDTEAFF; v_call: TRBV25-1; j_call: TRBJ1-1
cdr3_aa: CASSSQGLAGDEQFF; v_call: TRBV7-2; j_call: TRBJ2-1
cdr3_aa: CATGPGPSTDTQYF; v_call: TRBV5-1; j_call: TRBJ2-3
cdr3_aa: CASSSDGNRKTQYF; v_call: TRBV7-2; j_call: TRBJ2-5
cdr3_aa: CASRPDRGGDEAFF; v_call: TRBV7-9; j_call: TRBJ1-1
cdr3_aa: CSAAGLTDTQYF; v_call: TRBV29-1; j_call: TRBJ2-3
cdr3_aa: CASSQARGYEQYF; v_call: TRBV4-2; j_call: TRBJ2-7
cdr3_aa: CAWSAHGVSGNTIYF; v_call: TRBV30; j_call: TRBJ1-3
cdr3_aa: CAWSVLGLAGAGEQFF; v_call: TRBV30; j_call: TRBJ2-1
cdr3_aa: CASSEGTAWGYTF; v_call: TRBV2; j_call: TRBJ1-2
cdr3_aa: CASSESVARADTQYF; v_call: TRBV10-2; j_call: TRBJ2-3
cdr3_aa: CSVEGPTGAQHF; v_call: TRBV29-1; j_call: TRBJ1-5